The 15 T cell receptor beta chains given below trace back to one sample, sequenced in a study of blood T cells in healthy people across ages. A sample-barcoded 5' primer and a J-beta primer mix were used in a second PCR of roughly 6 to 12 cycles. TCRdb passed the 5' RACE reads through MiXCR, listing each CDR3 protein once. The sample has about 640,000 distinct CDR3 sequences; roughly three fifths are singletons. The sample consisted of blood. These receptors all come from a man aged 60 to 69 in good health.

The sample holds a few counts of this clonotype. J is TRBJ2-7 and V is TRBV28; D remains ambiguous. CDR3 length: 12 residues. Per the germline V gene, CDR1 is MDHEN and CDR2 is SYDVKM. Trimming took 3 bases from V and 8 from J, leaving 11 bases between them. The CDR3 region is CASSFYITKQYF. The DNA for the CDR3 is TGTGCCAGCAGTTTTTATATTACGAAGCAGTACTTC.

This clonotype turned up a few times. CDR3 region: CASSTNSESSYNEQFF. The CDR3, as DNA: TGTGCCAGCAGTACGAACAGTGAGAGCTCCTACAATGAGCAGTTCTTC. This chain links TRBV6-5 with TRBJ2-1; no firm D call. Germline CDR1 reads MNHEY; CDR2 reads SVGAGI. V was trimmed by 5 bases and J by 0 bases, leaving 14 bases between them. CDR3 length: 16 amino acids.

The table lists this clonotype with many counts. The chain recombines TRBV20-1 with TRBJ2-3; D possibly corresponds to TRBD2 (6 bases). The CDR3 loop spans 14 amino acids. Germline V gene lookup returns CDR1 DFQATT and CDR2 SNEGSKA (reference sequence). V was cut by 5 bases and J by 2 bases, with 14 bases left in between. CDR3 region: CSASSGGITDTQYF. CDR3 bases: TGCAGTGCTTCTAGTGGGGGGATCACAGATACGCAGTATTTT.

A few counts support this clonotype. The gene calls are TRBV5-1 and TRBJ2-1, with 9 bases aligning to TRBD1. CDR3 length: 16 residues. Unmatched junction bases numbered 7, after V lost 4 bases and J lost 2 bases. CDR1 and CDR2 (germline): SGHRS, YFSETQ. The chain's CDR3 is CASSPGQGQAYNEQFF. As DNA, the CDR3 is TGCGCCAGCAGCCCGGGACAGGGTCAAGCCTACAATGAGCAGTTCTTC.

The rearrangement joins TRBV6-2 or TRBV6-3 to TRBJ2-5; 7 bases line up with TRBD2. The germline V gene has CDR1 MNHEY and CDR2 SVGEGT. The CDR3 is 13 residues long. Unmatched junction bases numbered 5, after V lost 9 bases and J lost 1 base. CDR3 sequence reads: CASRGLPQETQYF. CDR3 coding DNA: TGTGCCAGTAGGGGACTACCCCAAGAGACCCAGTACTTC.

This clonotype has just a few counts. The chain recombines TRBV6-1 with TRBJ2-4, with D possibly being TRBD2 (5 bases). V gave up 2 bases and J gave up 9 bases, with 14 bases separating them. Germline values: CDR1 MNHNS, CDR2 SASEGT. The CDR3 is 14 amino acids. This CDR3 is CASSEYWVGGIQYF. The CDR3 DNA is TGTGCCAGCAGTGAATATTGGGTCGGAGGCATTCAGTACTTC.

V gene TRBV6-1 combines with J gene TRBJ2-5, with a weak D call TRBD1 (6 bases). Trimming removed 7 bases at V and 0 bases at J, with 12 bases between. The CDR3 length is 14 residues. The V gene's germline CDR1 is MNHNS and CDR2 SASEGT. In DNA, the CDR3 is TGTGCCAGCACCCAGGACAGAAACCAAGAGACCCAGTACTTC. As protein: CASTQDRNQETQYF.

V gene TRBV5-1 combines with J gene TRBJ2-3, with unresolved D. There are 14 residues in the CDR3. The V end was cut by 0 bases, the J end by 5 bases, with 10 bases between. CDR1 is SGHRS, CDR2 YFSETQ, per germline. The CDR3 is CASSLEGTIDTQYF. CDR3 sequence (DNA): TGCGCCAGCAGCTTGGAGGGAACGATAGATACGCAGTATTTT.

V gene TRBV5-4 combines with J gene TRBJ2-7; D may match TRBD1 or TRBD2 (5 bases each). Germline assignment: CDR1 SGHNT and CDR2 YYREEE (reference sequence). The CDR3 is made up of 14 amino acids. V lost 7 bases and J lost 10, with 24 bases in between. The CDR3 protein is CASGSGTDPWAQYF. The CDR3 nucleotides are TGTGCCAGCGGCTCTGGGACGGACCCATGGGCCCAGTACTTC.

The rearrangement links TRBV28 to TRBJ2-5; 7 bases match TRBD1. The J call could be wrong; TRBJ2-7 is a better fit for the DNA end. The CDR3 has 12 residues. Germline lookup yields CDR1 MDHEN and CDR2 SYDVKM. The CDR3 DNA reads TGTGCCAGCAGTGACAGGGTAAACGAGCAGTACTTC. Protein sequence: CASSDRVNEQYF.

This chain connects TRBV10-3 to TRBJ1-2, with 8 positions matching TRBD1. Germline V gene lookup returns CDR1 ENHRY and CDR2 SYGVKD. The CDR3 is made up of 14 amino acids. Germline trimming cut 6 bases from V and 3 bases from J; bases unmatched to any gene: 6. CDR3 region: CAISDRGDDYGYTF. As DNA, the CDR3 is TGTGCCATCAGCGACAGGGGCGATGACTATGGCTACACCTTC.

Here the CDR3 DNA reads TGCAGCGTTGCTTCACAGGCCCGGGGCTATGGCTACACCTTC. Amino acid sequence: CSVASQARGYGYTF. This chain uses TRBV29-1 with TRBJ1-2, with D possibly matching TRBD1 (5 bases). Germline V lookup: CDR1 SQVTM, CDR2 ANQGSEA. This CDR3 is built from 14 residues. Between the trimmed V and J ends, which lost 4 bases and 4 bases, there was a span of 16 bases. Full variable domain (missing parts from reference TRBV29-1 and TRBJ1-2): SAVISQKPSRDICQRGTSLTIQCQVDSQVTMMFWYRQQPGQSLTLIATANQGSEATYESGFVIDKFPISRPNLTFSTLTVSNMSPEDSSIYLCSVASQARGYGYTFGSGTRLTVV.

The chain has TRBV3-1 and TRBJ2-7, with D possibly matching TRBD1 (5 bases). The CDR3 runs 17 residues. Germline CDR1 LGHDT, CDR2 YNNKEL (reference sequence). The V gene lost 3 bases and the J gene lost 4 bases, with 22 bases spanning the gap. The CDR3 spells CASSQVDGRTLPYEQYF. The CDR3 nucleotides are TGTGCCAGCAGCCAGGTAGATGGGCGGACACTCCCTTACGAGCAGTACTTC.

The rearrangement uses TRBV10-3 and TRBJ2-5; 7 bases map to TRBD1. The J call may be faulty, since TRBJ2-7 better matches the DNA end. CDR1 is ENHRY, CDR2 SYGVKD, per germline. CDR3 length equals 14 residues. The CDR3 loop is CAISESTGYLEQYF. The CDR3 nucleotides are TGTGCCATCAGTGAGTCGACAGGGTACCTCGAGCAGTACTTC.

This chain joins TRBV29-1 and TRBJ2-3; 9 positions agree with TRBD2. The CDR3 is 14 amino acids. Germline V lookup: CDR1 SQVTM, CDR2 ANQGSEA. Losses at the gene ends were 1 base for V and 4 bases for J; bases not matched to a gene: 3. CDR3 region: CSVEALAGSDTQYF. CDR3 nucleotide sequence: TGCAGCGTTGAAGCCCTAGCGGGGTCAGATACGCAGTATTTT.